The clone carrying this TCR beta chain was seen ten or more times. The target antigen is unknown. This entry belongs to a study of human T cells and chemical hapten exposure. For the study at large: TCR yields per sample varied mostly from small pooled library volume differences. General study findings and limits: Once DPC sensitization occurred, TCRs above 1 in 1000 frequency showed no change.

Germline CDR1 reads SGHTA; CDR2 reads FQGNSA. The length of the CDR3 is 16 residues. The germline V and J ends were trimmed by 1 base and 6 bases, with 16 bases remaining between them. The time point here: patch test 1, 2 weeks after DPC sensitization. Specified treatment: therapeutic diphenylcyclopropenone sensitization with weekly scalp DPC. TCRdb used MiXCR to reprocess the RACE reads, holding one entry per CDR3 protein. The data contain approximately 90,000 distinct CDR3 sequences, around an eighth of them singletons. The chain uses TRBV7-2 and TRBJ2-1; tentative D call: TRBD2 (6 bases). This sequence originates from a woman in her forties with alopecia areata. Some clones in this sample may be carry-over from other donors' samples. Sequencing used whole blood, obtained in connection with sensitization to the hapten diphenylcyclopropenone (DPC). CDR3 nucleotides: TGTGCCAGCAGCTTAGGGGGGACTCTCACCTCCAATGAGCAGTTCTTC. As protein: CASSLGGTLTSNEQFF.